Below are 7 T cell receptor gamma chains sequenced from a single sample in a study of γδ T cells in repeated Plasmodium falciparum infection. TCRdb ran CATT on the multiplex PCR reads. The sample gives about 15,000 gamma-chain clones, roughly 1.7% of which show up once; approximately 30% is in the top ten. Vgamma9/Vdelta2+ and Vdelta2-negative gammadelta T cells were flow-sorted from PBMC for bulk sequencing. The sequenced sample consisted of gamma-delta T cells from blood. These receptors all stem from a pool of human donors (malaria-infected and uninfected, not separated).

This clone rates as medium-sized (0.01 to 0.1%). The chain combines TRGV9 with TRGJ1 or TRGJ2. This CDR3 has 13 residues. Looked up from germline, CDR1 is GITISATS and CDR2 is ISYDGTV (reference sequence). With V trimmed by 0 bases and J by 4 bases, 3 bases remained unmatched. CDR3 coding DNA: TGTGCCTTGTGGGAGGTGCAGTATTATAAGAAACTCTTT. It is translated as CALWEVQYYKKLF.

This clone is termed medium-sized (0.01 to 0.1%). The chain has TRGV3 and TRGJ1 or TRGJ2. Germline V gene data show CDR1 as VTNTFY and CDR2 as YDVSTARD (reference sequence). V was pared by 5 bases and J by 8 bases, with 3 bases of the junction left unmatched. The CDR3 runs 10 residues. The CDR3 protein is CATWGNKKLF. CDR3 nucleotides: TGTGCCACCTGGGGAAATAAGAAACTCTTT.

Concerning this clone: The TCRdb protein comes from a much larger clone and disagrees with this DNA's translation at residue 11, likely due to a read error; the protein given here is derived from the DNA. There is no J gene call, but TRGV4 is given as the V gene. Germline values: CDR1 EGSTGY, CDR2 YDSYTSSV. CDR3 length equals 13 residues. CDR3 region: CATWDGHYCKRLF. CDR3 sequence (DNA): TGTGCCACCTGGGATGGGCATTACTGTAAGAGACTCTTT.

This clone was recorded at least ten times. This DNA's translation differs at residue 3 from TCRdb's protein, which comes from a much larger clone; a read error is likely, and the protein shown is translated from the DNA. This chain uses TRGV4 with TRGJ1 or TRGJ2. This CDR3 spans 15 amino acids. Germline V gives CDR1 EGSTGY, CDR2 YDSYTSSV. Here the CDR3 DNA reads TGTGCCGCCTGGGATGGGCCTTTCTTTGATTATAAGAAACTCTTT. It translates to CAAWDGPFFDYKKLF.

Ten or more counts support this clone. A single base is all that separates this from a far larger clone, so a read error is likely. The sample holds other DNA sequences that translate to the same CDR3. This chain connects TRGV9 to TRGJ1 or TRGJ2. This CDR3 comprises 11 residues. CDR1 and CDR2 from the germline V gene are GITISATS and ISYDGTV (reference sequence). DNA of the CDR3: TGTGCCTTGTGGGAGGGCCATAAGAAGCTCTTT. It specifies CALWEGHKKLF.

This clone occurred a few times. This probably arose from a read error, given a far larger clone one base away. Other DNA sequences in this specimen translate into the identical CDR3. CDR3 coding DNA: TGTGCCTTATGGGGGGGCTGTAGGAAACTCTTT. Translation: CALWGGCRKLF. The rearrangement uses TRGV9 and TRGJ1 or TRGJ2. The J gene comes from matching the DNA to germline here; TCRdb lacks it. The germline V gene encodes CDR1 GITISATS and CDR2 ISYDGTV (reference sequence). This CDR3 comprises 11 residues.

In its sample, this clone was seen a few times. A far larger clone differs by one base, so this is likely a read error. Other DNA sequences in this specimen translate into the identical CDR3. The V gene call is TRGV9, and the J gene call is absent. The CDR3 contains 12 residues. The germline gives CDR1 GITISATS, CDR2 ISYDGTV (reference sequence). The CDR3 spells CALWKDYYKKLF. CDR3 DNA sequence: TGTGCCTTGTGGAAGGATTATTATAAGAAGCTCTTT.